Presented here are 3 T cell receptor beta chains from one specimen sequenced in a study of tumor-infiltrating lymphocytes in primary liver carcinoma. Starting material of 400 to 600 ng total RNA yielded TCR beta cDNA via a constant-region primer. It was through three nested multiplex PCR rounds of slightly modified ARM-PCR that TCR beta libraries arose. The first two PCR rounds, around 11 cycles each, used TRBV1-TRBV30 forward primers and a C-beta reverse primer. MiXCR was run by TCRdb on the multiplex PCR reads, yielding one entry per CDR3 protein. This repertoire shows a few hundred thousand distinct CDR3 sequences, around three fifths found once; its top ten account for approximately 15%. The researchers obtained blood RNA from unsorted whole blood and also extracted germline DNA. What was sequenced was peripheral blood. The receptors were sampled from a woman in her twenties or thirties with primary liver carcinoma and hepatitis B virus infection.

In this sample, this clonotype turned up many times. This rearrangement joins TRBV29-1 to TRBJ1-2; D gene unclear. This CDR3 contains 14 residues. The germline CDR1 and CDR2 sequences are SQVTM and ANQGSEA. Trimming removed 2 bases at V and 0 bases at J, with 10 bases between. As DNA, the CDR3 is TGCAGCGTTGAAATGAGGGCGCCTAACTATGGCTACACCTTC. Protein: CSVEMRAPNYGYTF.

The V call is TRBV5-4, the J call TRBJ2-5, with 8 bases aligning to TRBD2. Germline V gene data show CDR1 as SGHNT and CDR2 as YYREEE (reference sequence). The CDR3 spans 16 residues. V was pared by 3 bases and J by 2 bases, with 9 bases of the junction left unmatched. The DNA of the CDR3 is TGTGCCAGCAGCTCTCAAAGCGGGAGACCTCAAGAGACCCAGTACTTC. Protein product: CASSSQSGRPQETQYF.

The chain couples TRBV4-1 to TRBJ2-2; D not resolved. The CDR3 has 14 amino acids. Germline loops: CDR1 MGHRA, CDR2 YSYEKL. V lost 4 bases to trimming and J lost 8 bases, with 14 bases between them. The CDR3 DNA sequence: TGCGCCAGCAGCCTTCCAATTGGTGAGGGGGAGCTGTTTTTT. Its translation: CASSLPIGEGELFF.